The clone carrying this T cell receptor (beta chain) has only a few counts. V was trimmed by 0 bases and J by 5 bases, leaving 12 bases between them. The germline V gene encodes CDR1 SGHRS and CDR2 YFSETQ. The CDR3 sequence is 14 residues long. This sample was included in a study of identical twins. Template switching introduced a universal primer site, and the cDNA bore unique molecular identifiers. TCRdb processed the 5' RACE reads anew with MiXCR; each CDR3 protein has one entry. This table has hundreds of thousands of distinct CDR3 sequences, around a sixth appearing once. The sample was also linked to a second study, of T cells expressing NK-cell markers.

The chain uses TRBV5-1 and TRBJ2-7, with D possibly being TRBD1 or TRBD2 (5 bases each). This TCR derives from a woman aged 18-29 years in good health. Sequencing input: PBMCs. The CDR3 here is CASSLGREINEQYF. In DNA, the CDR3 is TGCGCCAGCAGCTTGGGCAGGGAGATCAACGAGCAGTACTTC.